These 10 T cell receptor beta chains were sequenced from one sample in a study of cytomegalovirus exposure and HLA in healthy donors. This PCR relied on a set of 60 Vbeta primers and 13 Jbeta primers. Profiled with immunoSEQ multiplex PCR; TCRdb holds only in-frame clones, not every one. The data show about 170,000 clones, about 79% seen once. The sequenced sample was PBMCs. The source of these receptors is a woman between 45 and 60 years old in good health and CMV-seronegative.

The chain recombines TRBV7-9 with TRBJ1-1; D is unclear. The ends were cut back, 5 bases at V and 3 bases at J, with 13 bases in the middle. Germline-derived CDR1 and CDR2 are SEHNR and FQNEAQ (reference sequence). The CDR3 length is 14 residues. CDR3 nucleotides: TGTGCCAGCAGCGCTGTAGCTCGGGACACTGAAGCTTTCTTT. Translated, it gives CASSAVARDTEAFF.

The V gene is TRBV6-5, the J gene TRBJ1-2; 10 bases map to TRBD1. The CDR3 covers 15 residues. In germline, CDR1 is MNHEY, CDR2 SVGAGI. V lost 2 bases and J lost 7; bases outside the gene matches: 7. The DNA for the CDR3 is TGTGCCAGCAGTTACGAAGGGACAGGGGCTGTTGGCTACACCTTC. Protein product: CASSYEGTGAVGYTF.

The chain couples TRBV19 to TRBJ2-2, with 11 bases matching TRBD2. Germline V lookup: CDR1 LNHDA, CDR2 SQIVND (reference sequence). V lost 6 bases, J lost 0 bases, and 3 bases stayed unmatched. The CDR3 runs to 16 residues. CDR3 nucleotides: TGTGCCAGTAGATTACTAGCGGGGGCGAACACCGGGGAGCTGTTTTTT. Its translation is CASRLLAGANTGELFF.

This chain uses TRBV29-1 with TRBJ2-1; the match to TRBD1 covers 8 bases. This CDR3 spans 14 amino acids. Germline V gene sequence: CDR1 SQVTM, CDR2 ANQGSEA. After removal of 3 bases from V and 9 bases from J, the junction contained 10 bases not matched to a gene. The CDR3 sequence: CSVDQGQARLEQFF. CDR3 nucleotides: TGCAGCGTTGATCAGGGACAGGCGAGACTTGAGCAGTTCTTC.

The rearrangement links TRBV7-9 to TRBJ1-6; D possibly corresponds to TRBD1 (5 bases). The CDR3 contains 15 residues. Trimming shortened V by 0 bases and J by 10 bases, and 13 bases separated the two germline ends. The germline V gene has CDR1 SEHNR and CDR2 FQNEAQ (reference sequence). CDR3 DNA: TGTGCCAGCAGCTTAGCCCGGGGGGTCGGATCACCCCTCCACTTT. Amino acid sequence: CASSLARGVGSPLHF.

The rearrangement links TRBV5-4 to TRBJ2-3; 7 bases fit TRBD1. The CDR3 runs 16 residues. V lost 4 bases, J lost 1 base, and 9 bases stayed unmatched. Germline lookup yields CDR1 SGHNT and CDR2 YYREEE (reference sequence). CDR3 nucleotides: TGTGCCAGCAGCAGGGGGCTAACTGCTGGCACAGATACGCAGTATTTT. Amino acid sequence: CASSRGLTAGTDTQYF. Combining the CDR3 with reference TRBV5-4 and TRBJ2-3 gives the whole variable domain ETGVTQSPTHLIKTRGQQVTLRCSSQSGHNTVSWYQQALGQGPQFIFQYYREEENGRGNFPPRFSGLQFPNYSSELNVNALELDDSALYLCASSRGLTAGTDTQYFGPGTRLTVL.

V gene TRBV7-8 combines with J gene TRBJ2-2; a weak D match, TRBD1 (5 bases). CDR1 and CDR2 from the germline V gene are SGHVS and FQNEAQ. V was trimmed by 1 base and J by 2 bases, leaving 8 bases between them. CDR3 length equals 15 residues. CDR3 residues: CASSLGTLNTGELFF. DNA of the CDR3: TGTGCCAGCAGCTTAGGGACACTAAACACCGGGGAGCTGTTTTTT. Supplemented by reference TRBV7-8 and TRBJ2-2, the full variable domain reads GAGVSQSPRYKVAKRGQDVALRCDPISGHVSLFWYQQALGQGPEFLTYFQNEAQLDKSGLPSDRFFAERPEGSVSTLKIQRTQQEDSAVYLCASSLGTLNTGELFFGEGSRLTVL.

The CDR3 is CASSTTGTGQPQHF. For the CDR3, the DNA is TGTGCCAGTAGTACGACAGGGACTGGGCAGCCCCAGCATTTT. V gene TRBV19 combines with J gene TRBJ1-5; 7 bases fit TRBD1. The CDR3 is 14 residues long. CDR1 and CDR2 (germline): LNHDA, SQIVND (reference sequence). Trimming removed 4 bases from V and 7 bases from J; junction bases left unmatched: 7. The entire variable domain, with the rest obtained from reference TRBV19 and TRBJ1-5, is as follows: DGGITQSPKYLFRKEGQNVTLSCEQNLNHDAMYWYRQDPGQGLRLIYYSQIVNDFQKGDIAEGYSVSREKKESFPLTVTSAQKNPTAFYLCASSTTGTGQPQHFGDGTRLSIL.

The chain links TRBV6-6 to TRBJ2-7, with a tentative D call TRBD2 (6 bases). V was trimmed by 6 bases and J by 0 bases, leaving 15 bases between them. CDR3 length: 15 residues. Germline CDR1 is MNHNY and CDR2 is SVGAGI (reference sequence). The CDR3 bases are TGTGCCAGCAGCCCTGGGGGGTTTAGCTCCTACGAGCAGTACTTC. This gives the protein CASSPGGFSSYEQYF.

J is TRBJ1-3 and V is TRBV11-2, with 10 nucleotides matching TRBD1. Unmatched junction bases numbered 12, after V lost 4 bases and J lost 0 bases. The germline CDR1 and CDR2 sequences are SGHAT and FQNNGV. The CDR3 spans 19 residues. This CDR3 reads CASSSRTGGRGSSGNTIYF. The CDR3 coding sequence is TGTGCCAGCAGCTCGCGGACAGGGGGTAGGGGGTCCTCTGGAAACACCATATATTTT.